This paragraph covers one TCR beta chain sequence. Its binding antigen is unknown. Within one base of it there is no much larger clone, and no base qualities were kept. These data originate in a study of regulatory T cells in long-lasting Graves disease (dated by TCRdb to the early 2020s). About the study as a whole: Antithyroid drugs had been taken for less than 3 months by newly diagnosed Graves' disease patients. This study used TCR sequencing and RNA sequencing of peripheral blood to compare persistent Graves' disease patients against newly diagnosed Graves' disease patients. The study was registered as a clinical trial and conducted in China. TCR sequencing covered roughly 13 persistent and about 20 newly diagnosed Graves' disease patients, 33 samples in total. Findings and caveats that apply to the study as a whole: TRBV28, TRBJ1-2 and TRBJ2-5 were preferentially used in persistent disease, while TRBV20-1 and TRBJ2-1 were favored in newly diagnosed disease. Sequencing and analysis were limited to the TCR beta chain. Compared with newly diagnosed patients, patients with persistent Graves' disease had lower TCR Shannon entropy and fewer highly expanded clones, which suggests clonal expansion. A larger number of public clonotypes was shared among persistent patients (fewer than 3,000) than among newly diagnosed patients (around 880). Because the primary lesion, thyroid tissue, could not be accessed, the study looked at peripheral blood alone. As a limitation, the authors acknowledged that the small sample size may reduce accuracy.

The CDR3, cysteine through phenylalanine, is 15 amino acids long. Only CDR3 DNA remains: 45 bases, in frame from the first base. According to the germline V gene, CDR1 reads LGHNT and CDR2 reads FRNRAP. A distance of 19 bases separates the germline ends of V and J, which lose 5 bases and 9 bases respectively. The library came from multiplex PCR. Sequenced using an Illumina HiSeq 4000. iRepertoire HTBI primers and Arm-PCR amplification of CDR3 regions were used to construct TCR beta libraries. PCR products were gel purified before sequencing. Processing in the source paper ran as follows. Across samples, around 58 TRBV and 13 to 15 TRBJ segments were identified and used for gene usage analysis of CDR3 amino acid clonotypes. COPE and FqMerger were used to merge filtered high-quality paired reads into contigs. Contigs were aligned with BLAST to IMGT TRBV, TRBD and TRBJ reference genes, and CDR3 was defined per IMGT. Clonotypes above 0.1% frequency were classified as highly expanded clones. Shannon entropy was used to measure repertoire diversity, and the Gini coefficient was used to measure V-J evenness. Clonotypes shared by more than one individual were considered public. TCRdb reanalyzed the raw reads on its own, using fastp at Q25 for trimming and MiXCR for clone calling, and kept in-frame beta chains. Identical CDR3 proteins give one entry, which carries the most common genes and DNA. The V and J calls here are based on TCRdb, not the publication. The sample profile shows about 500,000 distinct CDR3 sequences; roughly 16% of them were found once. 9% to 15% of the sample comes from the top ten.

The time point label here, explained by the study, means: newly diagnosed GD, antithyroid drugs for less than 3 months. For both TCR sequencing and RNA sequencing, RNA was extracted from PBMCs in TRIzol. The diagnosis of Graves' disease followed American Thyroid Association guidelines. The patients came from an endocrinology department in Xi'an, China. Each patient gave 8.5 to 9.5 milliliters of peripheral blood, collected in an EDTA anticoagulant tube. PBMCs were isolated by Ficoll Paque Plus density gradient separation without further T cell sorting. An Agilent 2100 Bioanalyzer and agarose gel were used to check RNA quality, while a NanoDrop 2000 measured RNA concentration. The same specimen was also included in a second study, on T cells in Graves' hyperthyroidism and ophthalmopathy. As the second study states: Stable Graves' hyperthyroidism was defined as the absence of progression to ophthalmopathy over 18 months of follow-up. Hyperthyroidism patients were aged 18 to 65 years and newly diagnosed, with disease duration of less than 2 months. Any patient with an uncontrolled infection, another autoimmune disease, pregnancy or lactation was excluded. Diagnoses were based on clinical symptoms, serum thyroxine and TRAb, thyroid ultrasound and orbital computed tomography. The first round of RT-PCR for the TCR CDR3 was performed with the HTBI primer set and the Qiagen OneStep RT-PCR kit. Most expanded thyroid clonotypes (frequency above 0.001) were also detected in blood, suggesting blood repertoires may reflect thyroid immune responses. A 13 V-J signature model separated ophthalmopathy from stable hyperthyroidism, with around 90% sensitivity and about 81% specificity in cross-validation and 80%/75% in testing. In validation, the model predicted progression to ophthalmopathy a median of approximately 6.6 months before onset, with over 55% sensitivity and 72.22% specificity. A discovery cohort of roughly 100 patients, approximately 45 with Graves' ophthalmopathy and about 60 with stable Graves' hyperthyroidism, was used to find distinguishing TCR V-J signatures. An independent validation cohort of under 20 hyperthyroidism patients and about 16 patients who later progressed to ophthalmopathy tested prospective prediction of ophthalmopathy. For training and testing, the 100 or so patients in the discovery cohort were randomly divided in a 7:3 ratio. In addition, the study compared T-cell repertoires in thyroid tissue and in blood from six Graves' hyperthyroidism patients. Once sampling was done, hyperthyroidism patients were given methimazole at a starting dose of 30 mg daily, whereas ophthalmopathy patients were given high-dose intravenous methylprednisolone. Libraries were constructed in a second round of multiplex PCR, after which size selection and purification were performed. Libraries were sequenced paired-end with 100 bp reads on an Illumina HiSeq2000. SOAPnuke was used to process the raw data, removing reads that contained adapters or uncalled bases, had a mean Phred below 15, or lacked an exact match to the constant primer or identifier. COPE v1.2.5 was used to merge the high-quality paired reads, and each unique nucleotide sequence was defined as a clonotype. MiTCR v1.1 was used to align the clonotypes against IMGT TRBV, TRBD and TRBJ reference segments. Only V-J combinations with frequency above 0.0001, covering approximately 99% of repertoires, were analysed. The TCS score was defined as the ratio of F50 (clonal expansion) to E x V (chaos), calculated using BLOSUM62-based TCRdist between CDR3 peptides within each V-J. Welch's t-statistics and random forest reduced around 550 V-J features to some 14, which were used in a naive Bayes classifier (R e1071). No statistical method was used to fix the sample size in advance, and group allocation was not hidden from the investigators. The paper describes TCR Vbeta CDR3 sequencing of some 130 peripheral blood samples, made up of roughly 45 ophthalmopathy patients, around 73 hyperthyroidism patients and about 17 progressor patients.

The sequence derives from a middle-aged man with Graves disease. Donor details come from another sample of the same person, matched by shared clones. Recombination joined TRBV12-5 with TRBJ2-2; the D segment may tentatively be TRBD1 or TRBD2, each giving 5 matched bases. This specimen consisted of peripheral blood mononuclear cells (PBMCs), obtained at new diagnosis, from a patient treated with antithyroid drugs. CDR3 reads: CASGHASGHYRELFF. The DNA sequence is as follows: TGTGCTAGTGGTCACGCCTCGGGGCACTACCGGGAGCTGTTTTTT.